The rows below give T cell receptor beta chains drawn from one sample of a study of cytomegalovirus exposure and HLA in healthy donors. Measured with immunoSEQ multiplex PCR; TCRdb has only the in-frame clones, and not every one. The table records approximately 98,000 clones, around 95% of them present only once. The sample taken for sequencing was PBMCs. The source is a woman younger than 30 in good health and CMV-seronegative. Both conserved end residues are part of each CDR3. The order of the fields is V gene, J gene, clone size, D gene, CDR3 DNA, CDR3 protein. The D gene is left open where the match is weak. Clone size, where shown, is once, few, many, or a class for clones that have expanded.

TRBV6-5,TRBJ2-5,-,-,TGTGCCAGCAGTACCGACAGTTGGTCACAAGAGACCCAGTACTTC,CASSTDSWSQETQYF
TRBV28,TRBJ2-3,-,TRBD1,TGTGCCAGCAGTTCATACCGGGACAGGGGAATAGATACGCAGTATTTT,CASSSYRDRGIDTQYF
TRBV7-9,TRBJ1-3,-,-,TGTGCCAGCAGCTTAACAGTCTCTGGAAACACCATATATTTT,CASSLTVSGNTIYF
TRBV4-1,TRBJ2-3,-,-,TGCGCCAGCAGCCATGTCCGGGACTTCCCCACGCAGTATTTT,CASSHVRDFPTQYF
TRBV5-4,TRBJ1-1,-,-,TGTGCCAGCAGCCGCGGGACTCTGAACACTGAAGCTTTCTTT,CASSRGTLNTEAFF
TRBV28,TRBJ1-2,-,TRBD1,TGTGCCAGCAGTCCCAGACTCGGACAGGGGTCTAACTATGGCTACACCTTC,CASSPRLGQGSNYGYTF
TRBV2,TRBJ2-5,-,TRBD2,TGTGCCAGCGAGTGGACTAGCGGGGTGCAAGAGACCCAGTACTTC,CASEWTSGVQETQYF
TRBV15,TRBJ1-5,once,TRBD1,TGTGCCACCAGTAGGGACAGGGGGCTTCGACAGCCCCAGCATTTT,CATSRDRGLRQPQHF
TRBV6-5,TRBJ1-2,-,-,TGTGCCAGCAGCACAGGACGGTACGGCTACACCTTC,CASSTGRYGYTF
TRBV30,TRBJ1-6,-,-,TGTGCCTGGAACCTGGGGGGTGATTCACCCCTCCACTTT,CAWNLGGDSPLHF
TRBV4-2,TRBJ2-3,-,-,TGTGCCAGCAGCCATCCCCCGGGGGGCCGGGTAGATACGCAGTATTTT,CASSHPPGGRVDTQYF
TRBV5-4,TRBJ1-4,-,-,TGTGCCAGCAGCTTGGCGGGGACACCAACTAATGAAAAACTGTTTTTT,CASSLAGTPTNEKLFF
TRBV9,TRBJ1-2,-,-,TGTGCCAGCACCTTGGGGGGTGAAAGCTATGGCTACACCTTC,CASTLGGESYGYTF
TRBV5-1,TRBJ2-7,-,TRBD1,TGCGCCAGCAGCGTCGGGACAGCTCTCTCCTACGAGCAGTACTTC,CASSVGTALSYEQYF
TRBV2,TRBJ1-2,-,-,TGTGCCAGCAGTGAAGCCAGAACTAACTATGGCTACACCTTC,CASSEARTNYGYTF
TRBV4-1,TRBJ2-2,-,-,TGCGCCAGCAGCCAAGTAGCTCAGACGAACACCGGGGAGCTGTTTTTT,CASSQVAQTNTGELFF
TRBV7-2,TRBJ2-5,-,TRBD2,TGTGCCAGCAGCCCGAGCGGGGGGACGTCCCAAGAGACCCAGTACTTC,CASSPSGGTSQETQYF
TRBV30,TRBJ2-1,once,TRBD2,TGTGCCCGCTTAGAGAGGCTAGCGGCTTACAATGAGCAGTTCTTC,CARLERLAAYNEQFF